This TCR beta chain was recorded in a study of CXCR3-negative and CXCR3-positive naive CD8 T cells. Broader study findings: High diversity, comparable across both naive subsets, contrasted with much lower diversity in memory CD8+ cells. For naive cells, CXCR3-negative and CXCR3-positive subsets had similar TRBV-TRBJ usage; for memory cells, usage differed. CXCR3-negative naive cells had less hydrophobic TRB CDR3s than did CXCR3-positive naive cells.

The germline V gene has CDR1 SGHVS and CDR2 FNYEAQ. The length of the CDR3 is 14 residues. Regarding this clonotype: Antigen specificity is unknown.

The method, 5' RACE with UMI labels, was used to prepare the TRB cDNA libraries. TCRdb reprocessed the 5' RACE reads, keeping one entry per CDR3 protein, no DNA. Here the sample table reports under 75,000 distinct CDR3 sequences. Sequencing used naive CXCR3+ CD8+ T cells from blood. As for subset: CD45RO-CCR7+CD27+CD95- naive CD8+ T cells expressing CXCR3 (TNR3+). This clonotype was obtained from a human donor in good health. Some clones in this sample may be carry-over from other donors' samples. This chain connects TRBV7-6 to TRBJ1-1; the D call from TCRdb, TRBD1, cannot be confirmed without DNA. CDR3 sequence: CASSLGQVNTEAFF.